A single sample gave rise to the 27 T cell receptor beta chains below, sequenced in a study of control samples from healthy donors and cancer patients. The method was immunoSEQ multiplex PCR; TCRdb's version includes in-frame clones alone and lacks a portion of them. This repertoire shows fewer than 60,000 clones, about 86% found once; its top ten account for 2.8%. The specimen sequenced was PBMCs. The receptors shown here come from a woman aged 45-60 years with lung cancer.

The rearrangement joins TRBV24-1 to TRBJ2-7, with D perhaps matching TRBD1 (5 bases). CDR3 length: 14 amino acids. The germline V gene has CDR1 KGHDR and CDR2 SFDVKD. Trimming cost V 4 bases and J 4 bases, with 13 bases left between them. CDR3 loop: CATSDTGALYEQYF. CDR3 nucleotide sequence: TGTGCCACCAGTGACACAGGAGCTTTGTACGAGCAGTACTTC.

The chain couples TRBV6-2 or TRBV6-3 to TRBJ2-1, with unresolved D. V gave up 0 bases and J gave up 9 bases, with 6 bases separating them. Per germline, CDR1 MNHEY and CDR2 SVGEGT. This CDR3 has 12 residues. The CDR3 DNA is TGTGCCAGCAGTTACTCCACTATTGAGCAGTTCTTC. Translating it yields CASSYSTIEQFF.

The genes are TRBV4-2 and TRBJ2-3; D call uncertain. The germline V gene encodes CDR1 LGHNA and CDR2 YNFKEQ. This CDR3 is built from 13 residues. V was cut by 2 bases and J by 3 bases, with 6 bases left in between. Here the CDR3 DNA reads TGTGCCAGCAGCCAATTTTATACAGATACGCAGTATTTT. This sequence encodes CASSQFYTDTQYF.

The chain employs TRBV6-6 and TRBJ2-1, with TRBD1 matching 9 bases. Germline V gives CDR1 MNHNY, CDR2 SVGAGI (reference sequence). The CDR3 extends over 13 amino acids. Trimming at V came to 7 bases and at J to 8 bases, leaving 6 bases not matched to a gene. The CDR3 region is CASTGQGRDEQFF. DNA for the CDR3: TGTGCCAGCACGGGACAGGGTAGAGATGAGCAGTTCTTC.

The chain links TRBV4-1 to TRBJ2-1, with 8 bases identical to TRBD1. Trimming removed 0 bases from V and 0 bases from J; junction bases left unmatched: 4. Germline assignment: CDR1 MGHRA and CDR2 YSYEKL. The CDR3 loop spans 17 amino acids. The CDR3 bases are TGCGCCAGCAGCCAAGACCCCGGGACAGGCTCCTACAATGAGCAGTTCTTC. Translating gives CASSQDPGTGSYNEQFF.

The chain recombines TRBV24-1 with TRBJ2-3, with D unresolved. CDR3 length equals 14 residues. Looked up from germline, CDR1 is KGHDR and CDR2 is SFDVKD. Trimming cost V 4 bases and J 3 bases, with 10 bases left between them. The CDR3 protein is CATSESTETDTQYF. DNA for the CDR3: TGTGCCACCAGTGAATCTACAGAAACAGATACGCAGTATTTT.

The chain carries TRBV19 and TRBJ2-3; 11 bases fit TRBD1. Germline trimming cut 4 bases from V and 3 bases from J; bases unmatched to any gene: 6. Germline CDR1 and CDR2: LNHDA and SQIVND (reference sequence). The CDR3 consists of 16 residues. DNA of the CDR3: TGTGCCAGTAGTACTCCCGGGACAGGGGGTACAGATACGCAGTATTTT. Protein sequence: CASSTPGTGGTDTQYF.

CDR3 sequence: CASSTSGYNEQFF. CDR3 in DNA: TGTGCCAGTAGTACGTCAGGGTACAATGAGCAGTTCTTC. The V and J genes are TRBV19 and TRBJ2-1; a weak D match, TRBD1 (5 bases). CDR3 size: 13 residues. Trimming cost V 4 bases and J 4 bases, with 8 bases left between them. The germline CDR1 and CDR2 sequences are LNHDA and SQIVND (reference sequence).

V usage is TRBV5-4 and J usage is TRBJ1-4; D is uncertain. Trimming stripped 2 bases from V and 0 bases from J, with 5 bases between. The CDR3 spans 14 residues. Germline-derived CDR1 and CDR2 are SGHNT and YYREEE (reference sequence). CDR3 sequence: CASSFGPTNEKLFF. CDR3 nucleotide sequence: TGTGCCAGCAGCTTCGGCCCAACTAATGAAAAACTGTTTTTT.

The chain uses TRBV5-6 and TRBJ1-2, with TRBD1 as a possible D gene (6 bases). This CDR3 is 16 amino acids long. Germline V lookup: CDR1 SGHDT, CDR2 YYEEEE. The V end was cut by 0 bases, the J end by 0 bases, with 12 bases between. CDR3 nucleotides: TGTGCCAGCAGCTTGGGGTACGGACAGTCTAACTATGGCTACACCTTC. Translated, it gives CASSLGYGQSNYGYTF. The whole variable domain, remainder taken from reference TRBV5-6 and TRBJ1-2, is DAGVTQSPTHLIKTRGQQVTLRCSPKSGHDTVSWYQQALGQGPQFIFQYYEEEERQRGNFPDRFSGHQFPNYSSELNVNALLLGDSALYLCASSLGYGQSNYGYTFGSGTRLTVV.

The CDR3 sequence is CASSLDRVRVNEQFF. The DNA of the CDR3 is TGTGCCAGCAGCTTAGACAGGGTGAGAGTCAATGAGCAGTTCTTC. The chain has TRBV11-1 and TRBJ2-1; TRBD1 is a possible D gene (6 bases). Germline CDR1 SGHAT, CDR2 FQDESV (reference sequence). The CDR3 length is 15 residues. V lost 1 base and J 6 bases, leaving 13 bases between the germline ends. The full variable domain, in which reference TRBV11-1 and TRBJ2-1 provide the parts outside the CDR3, is EAEVAQSPRYKITEKSQAVAFWCDPISGHATLYWYRQILGQGPELLVQFQDESVVDDSQLPKDRFSAERLKGVDSTLKIQPAELGDSAMYLCASSLDRVRVNEQFFGPGTRLTVL.

The rearrangement joins TRBV7-9 to TRBJ2-7; a weak D match, TRBD2 (6 bases). The CDR3 is 13 residues long. The V end lost 5 bases, the J end lost 4 bases, and 12 bases lay between the germline ends. Looked up from germline, CDR1 is SEHNR and CDR2 is FQNEAQ (reference sequence). CDR3 DNA sequence: TGTGCCAGCAGCCTGACTAGTCGGTACGAGCAGTACTTC. This gives the protein CASSLTSRYEQYF.

The V call is TRBV20-1, the J call TRBJ1-5, with 8 bases lining up with TRBD1. The J segment lost 4 bases and the V segment lost 3 bases, leaving 11 bases of the junction unmatched. Germline assignment: CDR1 DFQATT and CDR2 SNEGSKA (reference sequence). This CDR3 has 16 amino acids. The CDR3 DNA sequence: TGCAGTGCTAGTTTTCGGACAGGGAGTGGAAATCAGCCCCAGCATTTT. It encodes CSASFRTGSGNQPQHF.

This clone was picked up one time. The V call is TRBV9, the J call TRBJ1-3, with D hard to call. The CDR3 runs 16 residues. CDR1 and CDR2 (germline): SGDLS, YYNGEE. Trimming shortened V by 1 base and J by 0 bases, and 11 bases separated the two germline ends. In DNA, the CDR3 is TGTGCCAGCAGCGTACTGGATGATTCCTCTGGAAACACCATATATTTT. It is translated as CASSVLDDSSGNTIYF.

V gene TRBV29-1 combines with J gene TRBJ2-2; 10 positions agree with TRBD1. V trimming: 6 bases; J trimming: 6 bases; junction bases outside the gene matches: 4. CDR1 and CDR2 (germline): SQVTM, ANQGSEA. The CDR3 has 13 residues. In DNA, the CDR3 is TGCAGCGTCGCTGGGACAGGGGCCGGGGAGCTGTTTTTT. Protein sequence: CSVAGTGAGELFF.

This chain links TRBV6-4 with TRBJ2-7; 11 nucleotides agree with TRBD1. The V gene end was trimmed by 6 bases and the J gene end by 6 bases; junction bases not matched to a gene: 7. Germline V gene data show CDR1 as MRHNA and CDR2 as SNTAGT. This CDR3 comprises 14 residues. CDR3 nucleotide sequence: TGTGCCAGCAGGGACGGACAGGGGGCTGGCGAGCAGTACTTC. Its protein is CASRDGQGAGEQYF.

This chain connects TRBV7-9 to TRBJ2-7; D may be TRBD2 (7 bases). This CDR3 comprises 14 residues. V was clipped by 6 bases and J by 5 bases, with 17 bases between them. Germline lookup yields CDR1 SEHNR and CDR2 FQNEAQ (reference sequence). CDR3 nucleotides: TGTGCCAGCAGTCTACAGGGAGGGTTAGACGAGCAGTACTTC. Protein sequence: CASSLQGGLDEQYF.

This chain uses TRBV19 with TRBJ2-3; 7 positions match TRBD2. J lost 0 bases, V lost 7 bases, and 13 bases had no gene match. The CDR3 is 17 residues long. From germline, CDR1 is LNHDA and CDR2 SQIVND (reference sequence). The DNA of the CDR3 is TGTGCCAGTACCCCCGGGCGACTAGCTCCTAGCACAGATACGCAGTATTTT. Its protein is CASTPGRLAPSTDTQYF.

CDR3 loop: CASSFTLTASPLHF. CDR3 bases: TGTGCCAGCAGCTTTACACTGACAGCCTCACCCCTCCACTTT. The chain employs TRBV3-1 (or the pseudogene TRBV3-2) and TRBJ1-6; TRBD1 might be the D (5 bases). CDR3 length equals 14 residues. Germline values: CDR1 LGHDT, CDR2 YNNKEL (reference sequence). Trimming stripped 5 bases from V and 10 bases from J, with 15 bases between.

V and J are TRBV18 and TRBJ2-2; the match to TRBD2 covers 12 bases. Germline assignment: CDR1 KGHSH and CDR2 LQKENI. V gave up 5 bases and J gave up 2 bases; unmatched junction bases: 9. This CDR3 contains 18 residues. In DNA form, the CDR3 reads TGTGCCAGCTCAACCAAGACTAGCGGGGGCTTAAACACCGGGGAGCTGTTTTTT. Encoded protein: CASSTKTSGGLNTGELFF.

The CDR3 region has the DNA TGTGCCAGCAGCCCGCGGGTTGGGATGGGTGAAAAACTGTTTTTT. Amino acids: CASSPRVGMGEKLFF. V is TRBV4-2 and J is TRBJ1-4; D unresolved. V lost 4 bases, J lost 7 bases, and 16 bases lay in between. Germline V gene data show CDR1 as LGHNA and CDR2 as YNFKEQ. The CDR3 contains 15 residues.

The rearrangement uses TRBV6-2 or TRBV6-3 and TRBJ1-2; 10 bases align to TRBD1. V shed 4 bases, J shed 2 bases, and the junction held 7 bases outside the gene matches. CDR1 is MNHEY, CDR2 SVGEGT, per germline. The CDR3 sequence is 16 residues long. CDR3 nucleotides: TGTGCCAGCAGTTGGACCGCGGGACAGGGGAACTATGGCTACACCTTC. It codes for CASSWTAGQGNYGYTF.

The chain recombines TRBV6-5 with TRBJ1-1; D unclear. The V end lost 4 bases, the J end lost 4 bases, and 10 bases lay between the germline ends. Germline V CDR1 and CDR2: MNHEY, SVGAGI. The length of the CDR3 is 13 residues. Here the CDR3 DNA reads TGTGCCAGCAGTTCGGGTTGGGGCACTGAAGCTTTCTTT. Translating it yields CASSSGWGTEAFF.

The chain has TRBV7-2 and TRBJ2-7; 12 positions agree with TRBD1. Germline V gene data show CDR1 as SGHTA and CDR2 as FQGNSA. This CDR3 contains 16 residues. The junction had 7 bases not matched to a gene; V was cut back by 1 base and J by 6 bases. This CDR3 reads CASSLGAGTGGGEQYF. In DNA, the CDR3 is TGTGCCAGCAGCTTAGGAGCCGGGACAGGGGGCGGCGAGCAGTACTTC.

This chain links TRBV7-2 with TRBJ2-7; D possibly corresponds to TRBD2 (7 bases). The CDR3 has 15 residues. V lost 2 bases, J lost 2 bases, and 13 bases lay in between. Germline V gives CDR1 SGHTA, CDR2 FQGNSA. The CDR3 DNA is TGTGCCAGCAGCTTAACGGGGGGCGTAACCTACGAGCAGTACTTC. Translating it yields CASSLTGGVTYEQYF.

The chain recombines TRBV18 with TRBJ2-3, with TRBD1 as a possible D gene (5 bases). V gave up 3 bases and J gave up 0 bases, with 10 bases separating them. From germline, CDR1 is KGHSH and CDR2 LQKENI. This CDR3 spans 15 amino acids. The CDR3 loop is CASSPDTSSTDTQYF. The DNA of the CDR3 is TGTGCCAGCTCACCGGACACCTCTAGCACAGATACGCAGTATTTT.

This sequence joins TRBV7-2 and TRBJ2-3, with D perhaps TRBD1 (5 bases). The CDR3 contains 14 residues. V gave up 6 bases and J gave up 0 bases, with 10 bases separating them. CDR1 is SGHTA and CDR2 is FQGNSA in the germline V gene. This chain's CDR3 is CASRPTASTDTQYF. CDR3 sequence (DNA): TGTGCCAGCAGACCGACAGCTAGCACAGATACGCAGTATTTT.